Below, 18 T cell receptor beta chains from the same sample are listed, as sequenced in a study of T cell changes during pregnancy in multiple sclerosis. Sequenced by immunoSEQ multiplex PCR; TCRdb stores in-frame clones only, minus some. This table holds about 98,000 clones, about 90% found once. Sequencing used peripheral blood, obtained after pregnancy. These receptor sequences come from a female donor in good health, enrolled as a control in a pregnancy study.

The chain links TRBV30 to TRBJ1-4; tentatively, D is TRBD1 (6 bases). The germline V gene has CDR1 GTSNPN and CDR2 SVGIG (reference sequence). This CDR3 is 14 amino acids long. Trimming stripped 0 bases from V and 8 bases from J, with 13 bases between. The CDR3 DNA is TGTGCCTGGAGTGTACTGGGGGGGCCCGAAAAACTGTTTTTT. Translated, it gives CAWSVLGGPEKLFF.

The V gene is TRBV19, the J gene TRBJ1-5; tentative D call: TRBD1 (5 bases). The CDR3 is 14 residues long. Germline V gene data show CDR1 as LNHDA and CDR2 as SQIVND (reference sequence). The V end lost 2 bases, the J end lost 6 bases, and 11 bases lay between the germline ends. CDR3 loop: CASSIRGSGQPQHF. The CDR3 DNA follows: TGTGCCAGTAGTATAAGGGGCAGTGGTCAGCCCCAGCATTTT.

As concerns this clone: The same CDR3 is also encoded by other DNA sequences in this sample. The chain has TRBV27 and TRBJ1-2; D gene uncertain. Trimming cost V 5 bases and J 3 bases, with 13 bases left between them. The CDR3 extends over 14 amino acids. In germline, CDR1 is MNHEY, CDR2 SMNVEV (reference sequence). The CDR3 here is CASSPRQNDYGYTF. The DNA of the CDR3 is TGTGCCAGCAGTCCGAGACAAAACGACTATGGCTACACCTTC.

DNA of the CDR3: TGTGCCAGCAGTCGGGGGACAGGGGTACCAGAGCAGTACTTC. This codes for CASSRGTGVPEQYF. The rearrangement links TRBV5-4 to TRBJ2-7, with 10 positions matching TRBD1. The CDR3 runs to 14 residues. Germline CDR1 is SGHNT and CDR2 is YYREEE (reference sequence). The V and J ends lost 5 bases and 7 bases, in that order; junction bases with no gene match: 9.

In regard to this clone: Given a much more abundant clone one base away, this may be a read error. The chain has TRBV14 and TRBJ1-2; 7 nucleotides align to TRBD1. CDR1 and CDR2 (germline): SGHDN, FVKESK. The junction had 1 base not matched to a gene; V was cut back by 4 bases and J by 2 bases. CDR3 length: 13 residues. Here the CDR3 reads CASSPQGNYGYTF. CDR3 nucleotides: TGTGCCAGCAGCCCACAGGGGAACTATGGCTACACCTTC.

V gene TRBV5-5 combines with J gene TRBJ1-2; TRBD1 matches 7 bases. Germline trimming cut 0 bases from V and 5 bases from J; bases unmatched to any gene: 10. Germline-derived CDR1 and CDR2 are SGHKS and YYEKEE (reference sequence). This CDR3 comprises 16 residues. For the CDR3, the DNA is TGTGCCAGCAGCTTGGGACCCGACAGGGTGGGGTATGGCTACACCTTC. It specifies CASSLGPDRVGYGYTF.

V and J are TRBV29-1 and TRBJ1-2; D uncertain. The V gene's germline CDR1 is SQVTM and CDR2 ANQGSEA. The CDR3 is 12 residues long. Trimming cost V 6 bases and J 4 bases, with 12 bases left between them. CDR3 residues: CSVDSETYGYTF. The CDR3 DNA reads as TGCAGCGTCGACTCGGAGACCTATGGCTACACCTTC.

This rearrangement joins TRBV5-1 to TRBJ2-1; TRBD2 is a possible D gene (6 bases). Trimming shortened V by 0 bases and J by 5 bases, and 9 bases separated the two germline ends. Per the germline V gene, CDR1 is SGHRS and CDR2 is YFSETQ. The CDR3 extends over 14 amino acids. The CDR3 sequence is CASSLAWEDNEQFF. CDR3 bases: TGCGCCAGCAGCTTGGCGTGGGAGGACAATGAGCAGTTCTTC.

This clone came up a few times. The chain links TRBV28 to TRBJ1-2; possibly TRBD1 for D (5 bases). This CDR3 is built from 12 residues. Trimming left V 6 bases short and J 10 bases short, with 15 bases between. Germline assignment: CDR1 MDHEN and CDR2 SYDVKM. Here the CDR3 DNA reads TGTGCCAGCAGGACAGCTCAAACTAACTACACCTTC. This translates into CASRTAQTNYTF.

The chain recombines TRBV5-4 with TRBJ2-1; 15 bases map to TRBD2. Germline V gene data show CDR1 as SGHNT and CDR2 as YYREEE (reference sequence). The CDR3 length is 16 residues. The V segment lost 3 bases and the J segment 9 bases; nucleotides outside the gene matches: 7. The CDR3 nucleotides are TGTGCCAGCAGCTGGGGACTAGCGGGGGGTATGGGTGAGCAGTTCTTC. Its protein is CASSWGLAGGMGEQFF.

V and J are TRBV28 and TRBJ1-1; tentatively, D is TRBD1 (5 bases). The ends were cut back, 5 bases at V and 6 bases at J, with 10 bases in the middle. Germline CDR1 MDHEN, CDR2 SYDVKM. CDR3 length: 12 amino acids. The CDR3 region has the DNA TGTGCCAGCAGTCCCTGGGGGGCTGAAGCTTTCTTT. Its translation is CASSPWGAEAFF.

This clone was observed a few times. CDR3 loop: CATSGQEVLNNEQFF. The CDR3 coding sequence is TGTGCCACCAGCGGGCAGGAGGTTTTAAACAATGAGCAGTTCTTC. This rearrangement joins TRBV15 to TRBJ2-1; TRBD2 is a possible D gene (5 bases). From germline, CDR1 is LNHNV and CDR2 YYDKDF (reference sequence). The CDR3 runs 15 residues. V was clipped by 5 bases and J by 5 bases, with 16 bases between them.

This rearrangement joins TRBV7-3 to TRBJ1-2; 9 bases fit TRBD1. The CDR3 consists of 15 residues. The V gene's germline CDR1 is SGHTA and CDR2 FQGTGA. J gave up 8 bases and V 0 bases, and 7 bases lay outside the gene matches. The DNA of the CDR3 is TGTGCCAGCAGCTTAACCGGGACAGGGTTTGAGGGCTACACCTTC. This codes for CASSLTGTGFEGYTF.

The V call is TRBV7-9, the J call TRBJ2-5; the D gene is possibly TRBD2 (6 bases). Germline V gene sequence: CDR1 SEHNR, CDR2 FQNEAQ (reference sequence). The CDR3 totals 15 residues. Trimming removed 5 bases from V and 1 base from J, with 14 bases in between. In DNA, the CDR3 is TGTGCCAGCAGCCCGGGAGTGGGGATCCAAGAGACCCAGTACTTC. Encoded protein: CASSPGVGIQETQYF.

This chain connects TRBV6-4 to TRBJ2-7; D may be TRBD1 (6 bases). V lost 0 bases to trimming and J lost 10 bases, with 16 bases between them. Germline CDR1 and CDR2: MRHNA and SNTAGT. This CDR3 spans 14 amino acids. This chain's CDR3 is CASSDSKQRDNQYF. The DNA of the CDR3 is TGTGCCAGCAGTGACTCTAAGCAACGGGACAACCAGTACTTC.

The chain employs TRBV18 and TRBJ1-3; the D gene is possibly TRBD1 (6 bases). Germline V lookup: CDR1 KGHSH, CDR2 LQKENI. The V end was cut by 6 bases, the J end by 2 bases, with 8 bases between. The CDR3 consists of 13 residues. This CDR3 is CASSEGAGNTIYF. Here the CDR3 DNA reads TGTGCCAGCTCCGAGGGGGCTGGAAACACCATATATTTT.

The genes are TRBV21-1 and TRBJ2-1; TRBD2 reflects the table's D call only, with no check against the DNA. TRBV21-1 represents a pseudogene. This CDR3 spans 17 amino acids. The CDR3 DNA sequence: TGTGCCAGCAGCAAAATTAGCGGGAGTTCCTATAACAATGAGCAGTTCTTC. Amino acid sequence: CASSKISGSSYNNEQFF.

The chain employs TRBV30 and TRBJ1-1, with TRBD1 identical over 8 bases. The V gene end was trimmed by 3 bases and the J gene end by 5 bases; junction bases not matched to a gene: 11. The CDR3 spans 15 residues. Per germline, CDR1 GTSNPN and CDR2 SVGIG (reference sequence). The CDR3 spells CAWSEEETGETEAFF. The DNA of the CDR3 is TGTGCCTGGAGCGAGGAGGAGACAGGGGAAACTGAAGCTTTCTTT. Together with reference TRBV30 and TRBJ1-1, the CDR3 gives the full variable domain: SQTIHQWPATLVQPVGSPLSLECTVEGTSNPNLYWYRQAAGRGLQLLFYSVGIGQISSEVPQNLSASRPQDRQFILSSKKLLLSDSGFYLCAWSEEETGETEAFFGQGTRLTVV.